This passage covers 6 T cell receptor beta chains from one sample sequenced in a study of cytomegalovirus exposure and HLA in healthy donors. The PCR made use of 60 Vbeta and 13 Jbeta primers. The table came from immunoSEQ multiplex PCR; TCRdb's copy has only in-frame clones and leaves some out. The data show 150,000 to 180,000 clones, 65% to 85% seen once. Sequenced sample: PBMCs. These receptors came from a man between 18 and 35 years old in good health and CMV-seronegative.

V and J are TRBV25-1 and TRBJ1-1; perhaps TRBD1 as D (6 bases). This CDR3 contains 14 residues. From germline, CDR1 is MGHDK and CDR2 SYGVNS. Trimming left V 9 bases short and J 0 bases short, with 14 bases between. The CDR3 sequence: CASTPTGLNTEAFF. CDR3 nucleotide sequence: TGTGCCAGTACCCCGACAGGACTGAACACTGAAGCTTTCTTT.

This clone appeared once. The rearrangement links TRBV4-1 to TRBJ2-5, with TRBD2 identical over 12 bases. This CDR3 region has 15 residues. Germline CDR1 and CDR2: MGHRA and YSYEKL. The ends lost 2 bases at V and 6 bases at J; junction bases unmatched: 4. CDR3 region: CASSQLTSGGKTQYF. In DNA form, the CDR3 reads TGCGCCAGCAGCCAACTGACTAGCGGGGGTAAGACCCAGTACTTC.

The gene calls are TRBV6-1 and TRBJ1-6; 9 nucleotides align to TRBD1. Germline assignment: CDR1 MNHNS and CDR2 SASEGT. The CDR3 length is 14 residues. The V segment lost 6 bases and the J segment 7 bases; nucleotides outside the gene matches: 4. DNA for the CDR3: TGTGCCAGCAGAAGGGACAGGGAAAATTCACCCCTCCACTTT. Amino acids: CASRRDRENSPLHF.

V is TRBV28 and J is TRBJ2-1; no firm D call. Germline loops: CDR1 MDHEN, CDR2 SYDVKM. The germline V and J ends were trimmed by 5 bases and 3 bases, with 5 bases remaining between them. This CDR3 is built from 12 residues. CDR3 region: CASSTGYNEQFF. The DNA of the CDR3 is TGTGCCAGCAGTACGGGCTACAATGAGCAGTTCTTC.

V and J are TRBV25-1 and TRBJ1-1; 7 positions agree with TRBD1. The junction had 7 bases not matched to a gene; V was cut back by 5 bases and J by 7 bases. CDR1 MGHDK and CDR2 SYGVNS come from the germline V gene. CDR3 size: 13 residues. The CDR3 region has the DNA TGTGCCAGCAGTTGGGGGCAGGGGGTTGAAGCTTTCTTT. Encoded protein: CASSWGQGVEAFF.

As DNA, the CDR3 is TGTGCCAGCAGCTTCGGGACCGGGGAGCTGTTTTTT. Protein sequence: CASSFGTGELFF. The chain recombines TRBV7-8 with TRBJ2-2; D not resolved. V lost 3 bases and J lost 5, with 4 bases in between. Germline V CDR1 and CDR2: SGHVS, FQNEAQ. This CDR3 is 12 amino acids long.